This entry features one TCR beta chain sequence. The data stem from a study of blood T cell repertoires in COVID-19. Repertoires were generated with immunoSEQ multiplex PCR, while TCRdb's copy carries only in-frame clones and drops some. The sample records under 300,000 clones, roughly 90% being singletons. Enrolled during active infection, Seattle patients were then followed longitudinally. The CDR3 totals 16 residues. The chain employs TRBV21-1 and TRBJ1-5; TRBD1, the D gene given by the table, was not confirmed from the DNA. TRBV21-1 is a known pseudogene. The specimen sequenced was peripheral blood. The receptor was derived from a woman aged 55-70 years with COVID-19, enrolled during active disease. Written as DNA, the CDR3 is TGTGCCAGCAGCAAAGCTCCGGGACAGGGTAATCAGCCCCAGCATTTT. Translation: CASSKAPGQGNQPQHF.